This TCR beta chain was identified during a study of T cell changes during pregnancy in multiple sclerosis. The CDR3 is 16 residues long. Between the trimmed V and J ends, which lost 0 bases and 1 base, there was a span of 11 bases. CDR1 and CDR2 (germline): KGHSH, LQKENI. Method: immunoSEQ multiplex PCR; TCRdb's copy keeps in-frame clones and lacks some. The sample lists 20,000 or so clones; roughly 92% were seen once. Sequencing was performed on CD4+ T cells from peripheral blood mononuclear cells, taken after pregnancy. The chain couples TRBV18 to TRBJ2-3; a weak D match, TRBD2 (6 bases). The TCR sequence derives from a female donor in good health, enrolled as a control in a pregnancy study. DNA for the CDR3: TGTGCCAGCTCACCACCGGTCACGGGAGGCACAGATACGCAGTATTTT. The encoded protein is CASSPPVTGGTDTQYF.